These T cell receptor beta chains were read from a single sample in a study of PD-L1 blockade in urothelial cancer. The table came from immunoSEQ multiplex PCR; TCRdb's copy has only in-frame clones and leaves some out. Of approximately 91,000 clones in the sample, roughly 85% were seen once. The sample in question was PBMCs, obtained around atezolizumab (anti-PD-L1) treatment. These receptors came from a man between 65 and 85 years old with urothelial cancer. The CDR3 runs from the conserved cysteine through the conserved F or W. Each record gives: J gene, V gene, D gene, clone size, CDR3 protein, CDR3 DNA. D genes are given only for firm matches. A row's size may be missing; if present it is once, few, many or a size class.

TRBJ2-2 | TRBV5-1 | NA | NA | CASSLAGTGELFF | TGCGCCAGCAGCTTGGCAGGGACCGGGGAGCTGTTTTTT
TRBJ2-3 | TRBV5-4 | NA | NA | CASSLNRDRTDTQYF | TGTGCCAGCAGCCTTAACAGGGATCGCACAGATACGCAGTATTTT
TRBJ1-5 | TRBV2 | TRBD1 | NA | CASTKDRSNQPQHF | TGTGCCAGCACCAAGGACAGGAGCAATCAGCCCCAGCATTTT
TRBJ2-7 | TRBV9 | TRBD2 | few | CASSVGGLADYEQYF | TGTGCCAGCAGCGTAGGTGGACTAGCGGATTACGAGCAGTACTTC
TRBJ2-7 | TRBV19 | NA | NA | CASSMPHRESEQYF | TGTGCCAGTAGTATGCCCCACAGGGAATCCGAGCAGTACTTC
TRBJ2-5 | TRBV11-1 | NA | NA | CASSLVGLAETQYF | TGTGCCAGCAGCTTAGTAGGGTTAGCGGAGACCCAGTACTTC
TRBJ2-3 | TRBV11-2 | TRBD2 | NA | CASSLVGTSGNTDTQYF | TGTGCCAGCAGCTTAGTCGGGACTAGCGGTAACACAGATACGCAGTATTTT
TRBJ2-3 | TRBV28 | NA | NA | CASKTKDTQYF | TGTGCCAGCAAAACTAAAGATACGCAGTATTTT
TRBJ2-1 | TRBV9 | TRBD1 | few | CASSVGGTGSFNEQFF | TGTGCCAGCAGCGTAGGAGGGACAGGCAGTTTCAATGAGCAGTTCTTC
TRBJ2-5 | TRBV27 | TRBD2 | NA | CASTSTLKGGPETQYF | TGTGCCAGCACCAGTACGTTGAAGGGAGGGCCCGAGACCCAGTACTTC
TRBJ2-3 | TRBV4-1 | TRBD1 | NA | CASSAGQGTDTQYF | TGCGCCAGCAGCGCGGGACAGGGTACAGATACGCAGTATTTT
TRBJ1-1 | TRBV29-1 | TRBD1 | NA | CSEEGTGLTEAFF | TGCAGCGAGGAGGGGACAGGACTAACTGAAGCTTTCTTT
TRBJ2-1 | TRBV11-3 | NA | NA | CASSWALTSLNEQFF | TGTGCCAGCAGCTGGGCCCTCACGTCCCTCAATGAGCAGTTCTTC
TRBJ1-2 | TRBV19 | NA | NA | CASRSGVEAGYTF | TGTGCCAGTAGATCAGGGGTGGAGGCTGGCTACACCTTC
TRBJ1-2 | TRBV5-1 | NA | NA | CASSLALQAVDYGYTF | TGCGCCAGCAGCTTGGCCCTCCAGGCAGTGGACTATGGCTACACCTTC
TRBJ1-5 | TRBV10-3 | NA | NA | CATTQDSNQPQHF | TGTGCCACCACTCAGGATAGCAATCAGCCCCAGCATTTT
TRBJ1-5 | TRBV19 | NA | NA | CASSSRQEYSNQPQHF | TGTGCCAGTAGTTCCCGACAGGAATATAGCAATCAGCCCCAGCATTTT
TRBJ2-7 | TRBV19 | NA | NA | CASSPEGQGMNEQYF | TGTGCCAGTAGTCCCGAGGGGCAGGGGATGAACGAGCAGTACTTC
TRBJ1-5 | TRBV15 | TRBD1 | NA | CATSRGQGYNQPQHF | TGTGCCACCAGCAGGGGACAGGGATACAATCAGCCCCAGCATTTT
TRBJ2-7 | TRBV7-7 | NA | NA | CASSLGPGDYEQYF | TGTGCTAGCAGCTTAGGTCCAGGGGACTACGAGCAGTACTTC
TRBJ1-5 | TRBV7-2 | TRBD1 | NA | CASSLNRGEGNQPQHF | TGTGCCAGCAGCTTAAACAGGGGAGAGGGCAATCAGCCCCAGCATTTT
TRBJ2-2 | TRBV19 | NA | once | CASSMGSRRAGELFF | TGTGCCAGTAGTATGGGCTCGAGGCGGGCCGGGGAGCTGTTTTTT
TRBJ2-1 | TRBV18 | NA | NA | CASSPERGANYNEQFF | TGTGCCAGCTCACCTGAGCGCGGGGCCAACTACAATGAGCAGTTCTTC
TRBJ2-7 | TRBV5-1 | NA | NA | CASSLGFTNEQYF | TGCGCCAGCAGCTTGGGATTCACAAACGAGCAGTACTTC
TRBJ2-7 | TRBV7-2 | TRBD1 | NA | CASSLTGTDTYEQYF | TGTGCCAGCAGCCTGACCGGGACAGACACCTACGAGCAGTACTTC
TRBJ2-3 | TRBV11-3 | NA | once | CASSLGAPTSTDTQYF | TGTGCCAGCAGCTTAGGGGCACCTACTAGCACAGATACGCAGTATTTT
TRBJ2-2 | TRBV11-2 | NA | NA | CASGQDPTGELFF | TGTGCCAGCGGGCAGGATCCCACCGGGGAGCTGTTTTTT
TRBJ2-1 | TRBV5-1 | TRBD1 | NA | CASSPRVQGAFYNEQFF | TGCGCCAGCAGCCCCCGGGTGCAGGGGGCCTTCTACAATGAGCAGTTCTTC
TRBJ1-1 | TRBV27 | NA | NA | CASSRQDGEAFF | TGTGCCAGCAGTCGACAGGATGGTGAAGCTTTCTTT
TRBJ1-3 | TRBV28 | NA | NA | CASNLGGTSGNTIYF | TGTGCCAGCAATTTGGGAGGTACCTCTGGAAACACCATATATTTT
TRBJ1-4 | TRBV2 | NA | once | CASSDSLGEEKLFF | TGTGCCAGCAGTGATTCTCTGGGGGAGGAGAAACTGTTTTTT
TRBJ1-6 | TRBV7-6 | TRBD1 | once | CASSLAPRTGRSPLHF | TGTGCCAGCAGCTTAGCGCCCCGGACAGGGAGATCACCCCTCCACTTT
TRBJ2-1 | TRBV19 | TRBD1 | NA | CASSIRGTGMNEQFF | TGTGCCAGTAGTATAAGGGGGACAGGGATGAATGAGCAGTTCTTC
TRBJ2-3 | TRBV6-1 | NA | NA | CASSELRNTDTQYF | TGTGCCAGCAGTGAATTGCGGAACACAGATACGCAGTATTTT
TRBJ2-4 | TRBV5-1 | TRBD1 | few | CASSPLQGQDIQYF | TGCGCCAGCAGCCCGTTACAGGGGCAGGACATTCAGTACTTC
TRBJ2-1 | TRBV11-3 | NA | NA | CASSRERVDEQFF | TGTGCCAGCAGTCGGGAGAGGGTCGATGAGCAGTTCTTC
TRBJ1-2 | TRBV4-2 | NA | once | CASSQALLANYGYTF | TGTGCCAGCAGCCAAGCGCTTTTAGCTAACTATGGCTACACCTTC
TRBJ2-7 | TRBV27 | TRBD2 | NA | CASSLVAGGLYEQYF | TGTGCCAGCAGTTTAGTAGCGGGGGGGCTCTACGAGCAGTACTTC
TRBJ2-3 | TRBV2 | TRBD2 | once | CASSETSGRTDTQYF | TGTGCCAGCAGTGAAACTAGCGGCCGCACAGATACGCAGTATTTT
TRBJ2-7 | TRBV6-5 | TRBD1 | NA | CASRSLGTASYEQYF | TGTGCCAGCAGATCTCTCGGGACAGCCTCCTACGAGCAGTACTTC
TRBJ2-7 | TRBV10-1 | NA | NA | CASSEFRTSGEQYF | TGCGCCAGCAGTGAGTTCCGGACCAGCGGCGAGCAGTACTTC
TRBJ1-1 | TRBV19 | NA | NA | CASSTPQGQAEAFF | TGTGCCAGTAGTACTCCGCAGGGCCAGGCTGAAGCTTTCTTT
TRBJ1-2 | TRBV6-5 | NA | NA | CASTTTGGDGYTF | TGTGCCAGCACCACTACCGGAGGGGATGGCTACACCTTC